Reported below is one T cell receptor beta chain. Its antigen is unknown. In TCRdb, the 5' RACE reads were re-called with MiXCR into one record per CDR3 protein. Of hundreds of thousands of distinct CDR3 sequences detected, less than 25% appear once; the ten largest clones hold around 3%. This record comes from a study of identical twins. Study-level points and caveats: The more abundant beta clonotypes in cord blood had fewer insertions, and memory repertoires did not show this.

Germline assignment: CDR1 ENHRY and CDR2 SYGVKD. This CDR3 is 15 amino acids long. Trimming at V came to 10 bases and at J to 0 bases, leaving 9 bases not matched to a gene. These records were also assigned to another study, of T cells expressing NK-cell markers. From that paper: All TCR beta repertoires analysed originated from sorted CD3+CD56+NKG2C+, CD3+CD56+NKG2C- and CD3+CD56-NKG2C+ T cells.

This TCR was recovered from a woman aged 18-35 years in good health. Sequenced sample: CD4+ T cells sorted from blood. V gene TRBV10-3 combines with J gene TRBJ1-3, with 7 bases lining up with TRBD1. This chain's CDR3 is CATALGQTSGNTIYF. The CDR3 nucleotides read TGTGCCACCGCCTTGGGACAGACCTCTGGAAACACCATATATTTT.